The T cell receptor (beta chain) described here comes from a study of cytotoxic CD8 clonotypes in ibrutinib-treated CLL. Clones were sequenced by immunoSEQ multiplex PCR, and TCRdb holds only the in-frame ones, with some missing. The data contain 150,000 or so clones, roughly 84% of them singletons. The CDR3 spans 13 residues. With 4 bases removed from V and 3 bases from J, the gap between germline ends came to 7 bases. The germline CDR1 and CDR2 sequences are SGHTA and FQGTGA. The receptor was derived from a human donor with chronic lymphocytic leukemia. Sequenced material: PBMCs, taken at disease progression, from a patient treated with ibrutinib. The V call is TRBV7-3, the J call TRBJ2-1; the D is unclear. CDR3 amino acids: CASSSTYYNEQFF. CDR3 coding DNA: TGTGCCAGCAGCTCAACCTACTACAATGAGCAGTTCTTC.